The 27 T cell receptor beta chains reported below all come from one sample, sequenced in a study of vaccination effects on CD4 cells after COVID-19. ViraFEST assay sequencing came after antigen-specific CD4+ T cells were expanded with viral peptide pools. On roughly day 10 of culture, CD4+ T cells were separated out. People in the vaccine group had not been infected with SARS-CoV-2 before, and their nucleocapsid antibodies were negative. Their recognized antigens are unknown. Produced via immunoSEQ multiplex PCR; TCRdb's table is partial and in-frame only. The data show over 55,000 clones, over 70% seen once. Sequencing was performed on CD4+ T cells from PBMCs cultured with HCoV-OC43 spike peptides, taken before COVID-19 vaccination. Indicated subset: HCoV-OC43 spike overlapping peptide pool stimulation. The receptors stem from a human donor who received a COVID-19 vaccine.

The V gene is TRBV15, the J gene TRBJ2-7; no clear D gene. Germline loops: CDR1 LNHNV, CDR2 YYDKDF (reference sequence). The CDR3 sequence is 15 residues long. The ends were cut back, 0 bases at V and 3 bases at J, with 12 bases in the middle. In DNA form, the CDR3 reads TGTGCCACCAGCAGAGATGTCGGGTTTTTCTACGAGCAGTACGTC. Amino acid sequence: CATSRDVGFFYEQYV.

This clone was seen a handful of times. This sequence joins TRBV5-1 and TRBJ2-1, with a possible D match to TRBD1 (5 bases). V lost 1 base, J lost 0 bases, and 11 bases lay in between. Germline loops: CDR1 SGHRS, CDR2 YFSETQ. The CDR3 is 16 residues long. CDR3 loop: CASSLSQASSYNEQFF. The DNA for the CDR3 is TGCGCCAGCAGCTTGTCACAGGCTAGCTCCTACAATGAGCAGTTCTTC.

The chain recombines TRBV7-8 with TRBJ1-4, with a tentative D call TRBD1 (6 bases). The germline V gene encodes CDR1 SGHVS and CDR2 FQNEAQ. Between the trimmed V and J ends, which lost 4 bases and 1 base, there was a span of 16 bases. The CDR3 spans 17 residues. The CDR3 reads CASSWGGVRGTNEKLFF. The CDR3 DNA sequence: TGTGCCAGCAGCTGGGGAGGTGTCAGGGGAACTAATGAAAAACTGTTTTTT. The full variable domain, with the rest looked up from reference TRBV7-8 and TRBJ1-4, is GAGVSQSPRYKVAKRGQDVALRCDPISGHVSLFWYQQALGQGPEFLTYFQNEAQLDKSGLPSDRFFAERPEGSVSTLKIQRTQQEDSAVYLCASSWGGVRGTNEKLFFGSGTQLSVL.

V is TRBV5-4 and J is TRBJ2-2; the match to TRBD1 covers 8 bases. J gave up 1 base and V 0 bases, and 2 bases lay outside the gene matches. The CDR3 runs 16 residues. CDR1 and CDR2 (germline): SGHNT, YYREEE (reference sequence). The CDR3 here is CASSLARGLNTGELFF. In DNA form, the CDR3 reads TGTGCCAGCAGCTTGGCCAGGGGGCTGAACACCGGGGAGCTGTTTTTT.

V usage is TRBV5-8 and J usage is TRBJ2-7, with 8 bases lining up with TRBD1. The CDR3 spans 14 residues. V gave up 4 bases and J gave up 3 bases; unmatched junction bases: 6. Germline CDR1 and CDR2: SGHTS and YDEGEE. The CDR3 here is CASSIPGTGYEQYV. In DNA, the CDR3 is TGTGCCAGCAGCATCCCCGGGACAGGCTACGAGCAGTACGTC.

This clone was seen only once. The CDR3 sequence: CASSLVLAGGKTDTQYF. Written as DNA, the CDR3 is TGCGCCAGCAGCTTGGTCTTAGCGGGGGGGAAAACAGATACGCAGTATTTT. The chain has TRBV5-1 and TRBJ2-3, with 11 bases fitting TRBD2. CDR1 SGHRS and CDR2 YFSETQ come from the germline V gene. J lost 3 bases, V lost 0 bases, and 6 bases had no gene match. This CDR3 comprises 17 residues.

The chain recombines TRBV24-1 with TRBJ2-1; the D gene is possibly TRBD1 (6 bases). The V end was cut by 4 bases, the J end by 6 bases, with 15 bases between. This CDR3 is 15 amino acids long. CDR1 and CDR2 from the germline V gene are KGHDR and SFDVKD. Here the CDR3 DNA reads TGTGCCACCAGTGAGTCGGACAGTGGGGGCAATGAGCAGTTCTTC. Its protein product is CATSESDSGGNEQFF.

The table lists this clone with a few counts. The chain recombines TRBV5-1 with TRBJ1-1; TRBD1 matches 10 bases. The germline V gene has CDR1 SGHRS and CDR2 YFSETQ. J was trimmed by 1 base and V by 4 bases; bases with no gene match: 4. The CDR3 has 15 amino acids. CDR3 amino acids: CASSPGDRGNTEAFF. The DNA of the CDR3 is TGCGCCAGCAGCCCTGGGGACAGGGGGAACACTGAAGCTTTCTTT.

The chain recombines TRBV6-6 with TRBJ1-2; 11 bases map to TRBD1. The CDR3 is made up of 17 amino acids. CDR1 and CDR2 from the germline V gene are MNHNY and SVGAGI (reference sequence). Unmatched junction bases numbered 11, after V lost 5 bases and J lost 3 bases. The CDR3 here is CASSPRTGGLGDYGYTF. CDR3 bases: TGTGCCAGCAGTCCCAGGACAGGGGGCTTGGGGGACTATGGCTACACCTTC.

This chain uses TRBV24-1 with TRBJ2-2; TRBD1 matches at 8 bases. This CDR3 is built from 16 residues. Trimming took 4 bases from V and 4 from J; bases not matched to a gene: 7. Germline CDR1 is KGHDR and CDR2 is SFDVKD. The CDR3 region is CATSDKDRASTGELFF. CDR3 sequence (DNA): TGTGCCACCAGTGACAAGGACAGGGCTAGCACCGGGGAGCTGTTTTTT.

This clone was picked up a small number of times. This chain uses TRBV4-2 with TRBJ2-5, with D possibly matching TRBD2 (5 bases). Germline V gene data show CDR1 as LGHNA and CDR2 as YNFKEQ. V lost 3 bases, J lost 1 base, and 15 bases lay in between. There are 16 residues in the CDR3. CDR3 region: CASSHRFSGFQETQYF. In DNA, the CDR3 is TGTGCCAGCAGCCACAGATTCTCGGGGTTCCAAGAGACCCAGTACTTC.

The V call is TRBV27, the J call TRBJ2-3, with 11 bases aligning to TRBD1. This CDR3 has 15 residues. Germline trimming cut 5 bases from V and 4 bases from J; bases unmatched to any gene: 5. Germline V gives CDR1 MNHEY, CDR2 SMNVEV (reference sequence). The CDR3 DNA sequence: TGTGCCAGCAGTAGACGGACAGGGGGCGCAGATACGCAGTATTTT. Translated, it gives CASSRRTGGADTQYF.

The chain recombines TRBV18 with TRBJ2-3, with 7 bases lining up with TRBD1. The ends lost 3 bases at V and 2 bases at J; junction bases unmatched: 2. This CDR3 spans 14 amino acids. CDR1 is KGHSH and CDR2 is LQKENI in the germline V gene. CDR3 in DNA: TGTGCCAGCTCACCCGGGACAGACACAGATACGCAGTATTTT. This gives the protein CASSPGTDTDTQYF.

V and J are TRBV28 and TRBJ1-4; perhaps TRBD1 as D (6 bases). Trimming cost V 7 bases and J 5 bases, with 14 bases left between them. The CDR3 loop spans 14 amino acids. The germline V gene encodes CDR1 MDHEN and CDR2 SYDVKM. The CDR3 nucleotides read TGTGCCAGCAACCTACAGGGTCTAAATGAAAAACTGTTTTTT. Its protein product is CASNLQGLNEKLFF.

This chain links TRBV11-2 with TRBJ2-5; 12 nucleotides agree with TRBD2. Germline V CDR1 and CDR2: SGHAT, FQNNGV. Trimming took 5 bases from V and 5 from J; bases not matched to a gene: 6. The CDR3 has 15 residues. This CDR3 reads CASSQGLAGYETQYF. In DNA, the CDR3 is TGTGCCAGCAGCCAAGGACTAGCGGGATATGAGACCCAGTACTTC.

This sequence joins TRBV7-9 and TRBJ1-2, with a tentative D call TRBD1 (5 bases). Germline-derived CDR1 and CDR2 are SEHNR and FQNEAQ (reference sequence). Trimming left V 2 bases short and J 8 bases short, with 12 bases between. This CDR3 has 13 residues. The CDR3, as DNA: TGTGCCAGCAGCTTAAAGGGGCTGGGGGGCTACACCTTC. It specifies CASSLKGLGGYTF.

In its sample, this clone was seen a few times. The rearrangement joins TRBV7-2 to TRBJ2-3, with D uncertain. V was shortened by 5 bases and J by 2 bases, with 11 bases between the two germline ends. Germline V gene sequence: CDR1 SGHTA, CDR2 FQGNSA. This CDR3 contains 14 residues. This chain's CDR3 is CASSITGATDTQYF. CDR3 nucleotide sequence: TGTGCCAGCAGCATAACCGGCGCCACAGATACGCAGTATTTT.

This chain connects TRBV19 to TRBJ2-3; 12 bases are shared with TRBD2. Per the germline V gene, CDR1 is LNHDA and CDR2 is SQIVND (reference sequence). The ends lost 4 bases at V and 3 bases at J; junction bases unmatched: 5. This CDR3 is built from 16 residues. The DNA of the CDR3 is TGTGCCAGTAGTACCTCTAGCGGGGGGGCGACAGATACGCAGTATTTT. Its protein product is CASSTSSGGATDTQYF.

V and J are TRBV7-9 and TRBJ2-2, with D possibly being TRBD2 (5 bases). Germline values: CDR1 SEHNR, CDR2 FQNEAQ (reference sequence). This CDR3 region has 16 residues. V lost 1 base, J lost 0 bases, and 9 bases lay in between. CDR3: CASSLEAGANTGELFF. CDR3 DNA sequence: TGTGCCAGCAGCTTAGAGGCCGGGGCGAACACCGGGGAGCTGTTTTTT.

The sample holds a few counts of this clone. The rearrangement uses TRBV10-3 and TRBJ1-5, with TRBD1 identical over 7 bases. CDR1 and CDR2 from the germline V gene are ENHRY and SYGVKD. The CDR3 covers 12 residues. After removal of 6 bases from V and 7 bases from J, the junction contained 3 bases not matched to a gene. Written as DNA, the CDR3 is TGTGCCATCAGCGACAGGGACCAGCCCCAGCATTTT. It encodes CAISDRDQPQHF.

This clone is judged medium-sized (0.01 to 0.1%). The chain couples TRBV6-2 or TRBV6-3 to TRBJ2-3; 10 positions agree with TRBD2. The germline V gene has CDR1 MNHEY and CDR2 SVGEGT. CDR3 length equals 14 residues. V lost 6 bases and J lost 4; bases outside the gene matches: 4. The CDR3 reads CASSYGLAADTQYF. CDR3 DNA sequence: TGTGCCAGCAGCTATGGACTAGCGGCAGATACGCAGTATTTT.

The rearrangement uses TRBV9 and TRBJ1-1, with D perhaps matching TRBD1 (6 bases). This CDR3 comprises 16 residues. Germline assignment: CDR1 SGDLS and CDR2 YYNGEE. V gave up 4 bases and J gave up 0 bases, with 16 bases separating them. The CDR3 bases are TGTGCCAGCAGCCTCGGGGCAGGGGATATGAACACTGAAGCTTTCTTT. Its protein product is CASSLGAGDMNTEAFF.

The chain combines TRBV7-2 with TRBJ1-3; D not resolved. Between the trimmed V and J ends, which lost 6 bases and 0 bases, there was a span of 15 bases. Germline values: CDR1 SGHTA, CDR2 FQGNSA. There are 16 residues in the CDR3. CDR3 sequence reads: CASRRDILSSGNTIYF. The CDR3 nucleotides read TGTGCCAGCAGGCGAGACATACTAAGCTCTGGAAACACCATATATTTT.

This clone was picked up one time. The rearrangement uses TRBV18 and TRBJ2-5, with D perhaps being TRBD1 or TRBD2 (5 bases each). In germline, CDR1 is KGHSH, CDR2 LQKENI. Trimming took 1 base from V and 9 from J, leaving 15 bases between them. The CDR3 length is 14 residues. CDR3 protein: CASSPQGTKEAQYF. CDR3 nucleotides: TGTGCCAGCTCACCACAGGGGACGAAGGAGGCCCAGTACTTC.

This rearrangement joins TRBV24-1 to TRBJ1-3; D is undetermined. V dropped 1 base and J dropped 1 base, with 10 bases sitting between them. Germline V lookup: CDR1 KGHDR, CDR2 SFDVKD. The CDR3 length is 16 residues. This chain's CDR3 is CATSDFRRFSGNTIYF. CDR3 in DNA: TGTGCCACCAGTGATTTCCGGAGATTTTCTGGAAACACCATATATTTT.

CDR3 sequence (DNA): TGTGCCAGAATCCGAAGGGAGGCGGGGGAGCTGGGGACCCAGTACTTC. It translates to CARIRREAGELGTQYF. V usage is TRBV9 and J usage is TRBJ2-5; TRBD2 agrees at 7 bases. Germline assignment: CDR1 SGDLS and CDR2 YYNGEE. This CDR3 comprises 16 residues. Losses at the gene ends were 8 bases for V and 7 bases for J; bases not matched to a gene: 20.

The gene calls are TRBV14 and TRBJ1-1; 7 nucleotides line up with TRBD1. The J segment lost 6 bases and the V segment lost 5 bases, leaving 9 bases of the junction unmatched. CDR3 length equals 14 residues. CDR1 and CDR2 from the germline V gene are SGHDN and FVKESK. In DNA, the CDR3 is TGTGCCAGCAGCACCAAGACAGGGATCGCTGAAGCTTTCTTT. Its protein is CASSTKTGIAEAFF. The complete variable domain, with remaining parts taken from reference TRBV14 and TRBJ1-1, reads EAGVTQFPSHSVIEKGQTVTLRCDPISGHDNLYWYRRVMGKEIKFLLHFVKESKQDESGMPNNRFLAERTGGTYSTLKVQPAELEDSGVYFCASSTKTGIAEAFFGQGTRLTVV.